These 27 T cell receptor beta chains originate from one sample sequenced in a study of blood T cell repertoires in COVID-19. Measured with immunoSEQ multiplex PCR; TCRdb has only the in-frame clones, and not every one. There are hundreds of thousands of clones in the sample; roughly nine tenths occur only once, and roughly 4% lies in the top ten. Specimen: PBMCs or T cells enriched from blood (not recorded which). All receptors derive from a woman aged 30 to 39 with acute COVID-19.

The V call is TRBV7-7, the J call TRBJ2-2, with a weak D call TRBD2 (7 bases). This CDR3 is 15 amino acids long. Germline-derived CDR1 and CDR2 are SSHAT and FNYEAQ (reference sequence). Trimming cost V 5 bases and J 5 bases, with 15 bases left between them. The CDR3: CASSGGAPWTGELFF. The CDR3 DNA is TGTGCCAGCAGCGGGGGGGCCCCTTGGACCGGGGAGCTGTTTTTT.

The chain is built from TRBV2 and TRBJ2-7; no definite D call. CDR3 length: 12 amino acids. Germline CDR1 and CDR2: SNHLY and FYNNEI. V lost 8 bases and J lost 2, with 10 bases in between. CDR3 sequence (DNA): TGTGCCAGCTGCGCTGAGACCTACGAGCAGTACTTC. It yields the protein CASCAETYEQYF. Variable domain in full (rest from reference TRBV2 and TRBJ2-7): EPEVTQTPSHQVTQMGQEVILRCVPISNHLYFYWYRQILGQKVEFLVSFYNNEISEKSEIFDDQFSVERPDGSNFTLKIRSTKLEDSAMYFCASCAETYEQYFGPGTRLTVT.

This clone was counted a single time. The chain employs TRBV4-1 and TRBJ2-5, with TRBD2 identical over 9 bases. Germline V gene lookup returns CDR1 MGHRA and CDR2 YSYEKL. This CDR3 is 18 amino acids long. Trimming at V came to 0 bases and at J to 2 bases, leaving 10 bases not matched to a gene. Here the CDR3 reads CASSQDPLFSGSQETQYF. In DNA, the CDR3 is TGCGCCAGCAGCCAAGATCCCCTTTTTAGCGGGAGTCAAGAGACCCAGTACTTC.

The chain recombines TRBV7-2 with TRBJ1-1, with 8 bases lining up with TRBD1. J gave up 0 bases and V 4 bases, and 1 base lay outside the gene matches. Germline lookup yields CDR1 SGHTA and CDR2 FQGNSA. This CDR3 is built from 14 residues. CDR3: CASSWDRMNTEAFF. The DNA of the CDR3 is TGTGCCAGCAGCTGGGACAGGATGAACACTGAAGCTTTCTTT.

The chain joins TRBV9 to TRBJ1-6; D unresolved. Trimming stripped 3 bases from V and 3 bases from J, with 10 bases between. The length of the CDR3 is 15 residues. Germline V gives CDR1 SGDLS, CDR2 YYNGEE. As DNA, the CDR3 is TGTGCCAGCAGCGCCAGTATAAGCTATAATTCACCCCTCCACTTT. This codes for CASSASISYNSPLHF.

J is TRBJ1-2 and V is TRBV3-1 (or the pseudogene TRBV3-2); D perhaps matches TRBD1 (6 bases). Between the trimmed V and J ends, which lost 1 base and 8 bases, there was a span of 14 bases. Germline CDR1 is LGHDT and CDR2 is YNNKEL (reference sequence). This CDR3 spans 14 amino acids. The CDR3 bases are TGTGCCAGCAGCCAAGTGACAGGAGACCTAGGCTACACCTTC. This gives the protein CASSQVTGDLGYTF.

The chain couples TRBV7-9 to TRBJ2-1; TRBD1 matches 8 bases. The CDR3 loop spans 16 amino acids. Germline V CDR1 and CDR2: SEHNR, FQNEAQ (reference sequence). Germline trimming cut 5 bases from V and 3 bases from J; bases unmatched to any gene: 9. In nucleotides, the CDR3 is TGTGCCAGCAGCATGTTCAGGGGGCGGGACTACAATGAGCAGTTCTTC. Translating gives CASSMFRGRDYNEQFF.

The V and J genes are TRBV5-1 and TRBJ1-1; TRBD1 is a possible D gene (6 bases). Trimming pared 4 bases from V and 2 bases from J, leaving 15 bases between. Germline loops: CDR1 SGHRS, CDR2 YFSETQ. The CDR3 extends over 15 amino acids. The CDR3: CASSDPVRGNTEAFF. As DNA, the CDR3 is TGCGCCAGCAGCGACCCCGTCAGGGGAAACACTGAAGCTTTCTTT.

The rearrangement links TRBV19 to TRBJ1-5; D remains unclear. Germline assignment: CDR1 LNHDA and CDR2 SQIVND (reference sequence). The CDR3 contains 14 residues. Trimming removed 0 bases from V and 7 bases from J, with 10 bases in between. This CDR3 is CASSIDPAGQPQHF. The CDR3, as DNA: TGTGCCAGTAGTATAGACCCAGCGGGGCAGCCCCAGCATTTT.

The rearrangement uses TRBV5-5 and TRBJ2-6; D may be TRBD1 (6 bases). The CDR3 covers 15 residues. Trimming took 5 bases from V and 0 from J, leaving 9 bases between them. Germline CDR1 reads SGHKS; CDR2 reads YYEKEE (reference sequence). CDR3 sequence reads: CASRYRDSGANVLTF. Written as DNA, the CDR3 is TGTGCCAGCAGATACAGGGACTCTGGGGCCAACGTCCTGACTTTC.

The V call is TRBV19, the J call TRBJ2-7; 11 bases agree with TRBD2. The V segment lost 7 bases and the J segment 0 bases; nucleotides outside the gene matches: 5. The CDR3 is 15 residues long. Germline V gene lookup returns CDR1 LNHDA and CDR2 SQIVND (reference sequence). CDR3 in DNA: TGTGCCAGTAATCCGACTAGCGGGGACTCCTACGAGCAGTACTTC. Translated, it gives CASNPTSGDSYEQYF.

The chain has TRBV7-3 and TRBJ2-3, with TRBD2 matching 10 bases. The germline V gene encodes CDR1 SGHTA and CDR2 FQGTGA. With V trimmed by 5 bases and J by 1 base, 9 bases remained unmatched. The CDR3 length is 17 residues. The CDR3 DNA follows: TGTGCCAGCAGCCCATCTGGGAGCGGGGGGGGCACAGATACGCAGTATTTT. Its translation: CASSPSGSGGGTDTQYF.

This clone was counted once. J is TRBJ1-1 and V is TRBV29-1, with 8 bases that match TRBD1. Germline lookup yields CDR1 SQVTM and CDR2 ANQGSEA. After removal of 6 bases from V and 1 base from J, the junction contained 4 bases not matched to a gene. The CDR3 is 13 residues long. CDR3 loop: CSVTGTGNTEAFF. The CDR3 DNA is TGCAGCGTGACCGGGACAGGGAACACTGAAGCTTTCTTT.

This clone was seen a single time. The CDR3, as DNA: TGTGCCAGCAGTCCCCAGGGGACGCGGGCCAACGTCCTGACTTTC. Translated, it gives CASSPQGTRANVLTF. This chain uses TRBV27 with TRBJ2-6; a possible D gene is TRBD1 (6 bases). This CDR3 spans 15 amino acids. CDR1 and CDR2 from the germline V gene are MNHEY and SMNVEV (reference sequence). Trimming pared 5 bases from V and 5 bases from J, leaving 13 bases between.

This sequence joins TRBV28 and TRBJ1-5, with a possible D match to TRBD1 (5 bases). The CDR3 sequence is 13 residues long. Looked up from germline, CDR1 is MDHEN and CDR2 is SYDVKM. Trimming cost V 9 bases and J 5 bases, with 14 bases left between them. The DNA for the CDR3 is TGTGCCAGTTGCAGGGAAGGGGATCAGCCCCAGCATTTT. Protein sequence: CASCREGDQPQHF.

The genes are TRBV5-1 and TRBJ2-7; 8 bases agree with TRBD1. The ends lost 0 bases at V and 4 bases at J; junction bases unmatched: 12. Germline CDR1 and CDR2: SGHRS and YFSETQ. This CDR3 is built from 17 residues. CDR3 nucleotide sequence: TGCGCCAGCAGCTTGGTCCTACAGGGGGTGATTCCGTACGAGCAGTACTTC. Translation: CASSLVLQGVIPYEQYF.

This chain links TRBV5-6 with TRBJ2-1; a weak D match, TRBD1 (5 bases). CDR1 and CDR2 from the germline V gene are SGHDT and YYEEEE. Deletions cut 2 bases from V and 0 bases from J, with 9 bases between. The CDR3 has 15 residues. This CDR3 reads CASSLIQGSYNEQFF. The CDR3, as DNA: TGTGCCAGCAGCTTAATCCAGGGCTCCTACAATGAGCAGTTCTTC.

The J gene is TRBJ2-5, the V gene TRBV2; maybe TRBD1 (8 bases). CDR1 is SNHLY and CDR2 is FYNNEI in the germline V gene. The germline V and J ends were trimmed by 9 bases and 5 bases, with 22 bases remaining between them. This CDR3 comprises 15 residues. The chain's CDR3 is CASARNRGGKETQYF. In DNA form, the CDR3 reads TGTGCCAGTGCTCGGAACAGGGGGGGCAAGGAGACCCAGTACTTC.

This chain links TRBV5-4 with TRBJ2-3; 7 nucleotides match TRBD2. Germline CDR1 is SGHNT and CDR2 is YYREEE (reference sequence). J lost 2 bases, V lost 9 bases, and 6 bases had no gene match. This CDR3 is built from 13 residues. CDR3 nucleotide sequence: TGTGCCACCACGGGGGGTTTCACAGATACGCAGTATTTT. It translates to CATTGGFTDTQYF.

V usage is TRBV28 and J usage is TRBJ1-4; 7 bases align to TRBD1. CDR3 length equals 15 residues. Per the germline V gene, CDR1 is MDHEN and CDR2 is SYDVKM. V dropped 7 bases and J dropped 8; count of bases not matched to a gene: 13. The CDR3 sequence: CASTLLTGRREKLFF. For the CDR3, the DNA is TGTGCCAGCACCCTCCTGACAGGGAGGCGGGAAAAACTGTTTTTT.

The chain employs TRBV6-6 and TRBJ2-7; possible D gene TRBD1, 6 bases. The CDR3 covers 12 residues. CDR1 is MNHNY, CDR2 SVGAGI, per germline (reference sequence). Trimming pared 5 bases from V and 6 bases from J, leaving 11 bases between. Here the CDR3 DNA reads TGTGCCAGCAGTATACAGGGTTTCGAGCAGTACTTC. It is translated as CASSIQGFEQYF.

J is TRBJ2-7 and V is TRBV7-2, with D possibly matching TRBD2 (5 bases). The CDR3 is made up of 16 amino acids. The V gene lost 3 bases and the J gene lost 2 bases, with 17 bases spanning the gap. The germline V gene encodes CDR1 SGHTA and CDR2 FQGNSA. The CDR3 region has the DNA TGTGCCAGCAGCTTGTTTATCCGGACGGGAACCTACGAGCAGTACTTC. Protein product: CASSLFIRTGTYEQYF.

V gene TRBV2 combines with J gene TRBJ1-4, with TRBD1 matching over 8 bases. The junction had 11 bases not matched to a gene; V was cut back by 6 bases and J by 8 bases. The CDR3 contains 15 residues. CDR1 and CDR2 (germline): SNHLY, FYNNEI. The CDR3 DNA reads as TGTGCCAGCAGCGGAATGACAGGGGAGGGAGAAAAACTGTTTTTT. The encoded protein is CASSGMTGEGEKLFF.

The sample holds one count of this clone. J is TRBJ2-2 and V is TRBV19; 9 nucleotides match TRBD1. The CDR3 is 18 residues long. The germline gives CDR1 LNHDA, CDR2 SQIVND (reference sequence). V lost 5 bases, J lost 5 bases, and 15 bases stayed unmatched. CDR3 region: CASSYGTGSPRETGELFF. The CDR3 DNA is TGTGCCAGTAGTTACGGGACAGGGTCACCCCGGGAGACCGGGGAGCTGTTTTTT.

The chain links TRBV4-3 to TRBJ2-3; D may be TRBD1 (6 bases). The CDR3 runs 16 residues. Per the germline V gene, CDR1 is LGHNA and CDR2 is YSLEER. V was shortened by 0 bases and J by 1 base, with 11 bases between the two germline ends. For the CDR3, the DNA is TGCGCCAGCAGCCAAGATTGGAGACAGGGCACAGATACGCAGTATTTT. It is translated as CASSQDWRQGTDTQYF.

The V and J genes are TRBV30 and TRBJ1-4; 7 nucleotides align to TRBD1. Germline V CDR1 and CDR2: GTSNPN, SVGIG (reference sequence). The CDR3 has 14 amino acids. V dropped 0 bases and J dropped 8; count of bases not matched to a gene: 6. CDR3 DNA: TGTGCCTGGAGTGTAAACAGGGGCTGGGAAAAACTGTTTTTT. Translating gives CAWSVNRGWEKLFF.

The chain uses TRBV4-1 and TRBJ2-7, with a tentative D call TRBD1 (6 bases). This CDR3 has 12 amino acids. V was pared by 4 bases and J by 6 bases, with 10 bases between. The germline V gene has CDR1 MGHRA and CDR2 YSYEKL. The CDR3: CASSPSRGEQYF. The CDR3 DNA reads TGCGCCAGCAGCCCAAGCAGGGGCGAGCAGTACTTC.